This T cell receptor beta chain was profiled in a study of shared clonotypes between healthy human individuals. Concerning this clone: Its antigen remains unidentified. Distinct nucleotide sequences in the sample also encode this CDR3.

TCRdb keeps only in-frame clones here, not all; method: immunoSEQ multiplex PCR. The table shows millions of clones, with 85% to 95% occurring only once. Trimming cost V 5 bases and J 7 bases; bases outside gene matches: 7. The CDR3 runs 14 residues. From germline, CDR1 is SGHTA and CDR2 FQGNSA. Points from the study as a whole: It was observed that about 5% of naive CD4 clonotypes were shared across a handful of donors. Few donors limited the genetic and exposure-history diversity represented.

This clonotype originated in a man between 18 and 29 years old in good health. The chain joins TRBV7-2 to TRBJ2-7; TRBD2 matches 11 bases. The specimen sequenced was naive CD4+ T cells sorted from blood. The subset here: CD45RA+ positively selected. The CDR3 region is CASSRGLAGGEQYF. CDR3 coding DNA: TGTGCCAGCAGCCGCGGGCTAGCGGGGGGTGAGCAGTACTTC.